This T cell receptor (beta chain) was recovered during a study of cytomegalovirus exposure and HLA in healthy donors. Study-wide context: The roughly 120 validation repertoires used the same platform as the 600 to 750 first-cohort repertoires (as reported by a later analysis). Findings of the study overall: TCR clusters originating in the first cohort tended to co-occur in the 110 or so validation repertoires, according to a later analysis. The classifier reportedly diagnosed cytomegalovirus status with high sensitivity and specificity.

Among the 120 or so subjects of the validation cohort, separate from the approximately 670-subject first cohort, were the donors. The CDR3 sequence is 13 residues long. The V gene's germline CDR1 is GTSNPN and CDR2 SVGIG (reference sequence). Trimming removed 3 bases at V and 2 bases at J, with 10 bases between. The count of this clone is one. Its target is unknown. TCRdb keeps only in-frame clones here, not all; method: immunoSEQ multiplex PCR. The sample lists about 200,000 clones; 65% to 90% were seen once. Sequenced: PBMCs. This receptor was obtained from a woman aged 25 to 39 in good health and CMV-seropositive. The J gene is TRBJ1-1, the V gene TRBV30; no clear D. CDR3 DNA: TGTGCCTGGAGCCCTAACAGTAACACTGAAGCTTTCTTT. This translates into CAWSPNSNTEAFF.